Described below is a single T cell receptor (beta chain) sequence and its context. The antigen is unknown. This sample was included in a study of graft-versus-host responses after intestinal transplantation. On the study more broadly: Recipients received multivisceral, liver-intestinal, or isolated intestinal transplants. Recipients were all induced with anti-thymocyte globulin, then given tacrolimus and steroids for 3 to 4 years. General study findings and limits: Investigators detected GvH clones in recipient marrow, with some emerging earlier in ileum or blood. Graft-donor T cell macrochimerism coincided with high graft-versus-host to host-versus-graft clonal ratios in allografts.

V was pared by 5 bases and J by 4 bases, with 5 bases of the junction left unmatched. The CDR3 spans 14 residues. From germline, CDR1 is LNHDA and CDR2 SQIVND (reference sequence). Sequenced by immunoSEQ multiplex PCR; TCRdb stores in-frame clones only, minus some. The table lists 50,000 or so clones, around 93% of them singletons. This chain joins TRBV19 and TRBJ2-1; 7 bases map to TRBD2. The origin of this receptor is a human patient who received an intestinal transplant, so some T cells may come from the graft donor. Sequenced material: PBMCs, taken about 790 days after a first intestinal transplant, on the day of a second. The CDR3 DNA is TGTGCCAGTAGTCGTACTAGCGAATACAATGAGCAGTTCTTC. Its protein is CASSRTSEYNEQFF.